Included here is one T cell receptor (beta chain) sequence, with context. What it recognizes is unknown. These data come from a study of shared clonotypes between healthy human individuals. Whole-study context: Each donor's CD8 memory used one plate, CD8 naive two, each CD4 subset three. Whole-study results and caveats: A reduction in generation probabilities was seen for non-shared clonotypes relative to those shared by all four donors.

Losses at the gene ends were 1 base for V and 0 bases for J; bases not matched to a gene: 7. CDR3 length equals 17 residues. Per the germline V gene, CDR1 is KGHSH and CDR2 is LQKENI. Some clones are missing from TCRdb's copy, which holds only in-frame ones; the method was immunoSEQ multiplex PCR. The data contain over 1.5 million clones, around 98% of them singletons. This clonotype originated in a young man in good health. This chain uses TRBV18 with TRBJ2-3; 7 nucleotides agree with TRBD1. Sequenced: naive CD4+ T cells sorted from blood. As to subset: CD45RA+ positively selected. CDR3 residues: CASSPLPGTASTDTQYF. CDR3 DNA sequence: TGTGCCAGCTCACCACTCCCCGGGACAGCTAGCACAGATACGCAGTATTTT.